The rows below give T cell receptor beta chains drawn from one sample of a study of blood T cells in healthy people across ages. TCRdb used MiXCR to reprocess the 5' RACE reads, holding one entry per CDR3 protein. The repertoire holds some 790,000 distinct CDR3 sequences, 25% to 35% seen once, with roughly a sixth in the top ten. Sequenced: blood. These receptors were collected from a woman at least 80 years old in good health. CDR3s include the opening cysteine and the closing phenylalanine or tryptophan. The D gene is left open where the match is weak. Expanded clones get a size class; other rows say once, few or many, or leave the size out.

cdr3_aa cdr3_nt v_call clone_size d_call j_call
CSVEAPQSHYGYTF TGCAGCGTTGAAGCCCCCCAGAGCCACTATGGCTACACCTTC TRBV29-1 many NA TRBJ1-2
CSASFQGTDTQYF TGCAGTGCTAGTTTTCAAGGAACAGATACGCAGTATTTT TRBV20-1 many NA TRBJ2-3
CASTLKRGDTDTQYF TGTGCCAGCACCCTAAAGCGGGGGGACACAGATACGCAGTATTTT TRBV27 many TRBD2 TRBJ2-3
CASSPARSKNIQYF TGCGCCAGCAGCCCGGCGAGGTCCAAAAACATTCAGTACTTC TRBV10-1 NA NA TRBJ2-4
CSARKGEAGASYNEQFF TGCAGTGCTAGAAAGGGGGAGGCGGGGGCCTCCTACAATGAGCAGTTCTTC TRBV20-1 many NA TRBJ2-1
CSATGGDSYEQYF TGCAGCGCTACAGGGGGCGACTCCTACGAGCAGTACTTC TRBV29-1 many TRBD1 TRBJ2-7
CSAGTDYYEQYF TGCAGCGCTGGGACAGACTACTACGAGCAGTACTTC TRBV29-1 NA TRBD1 TRBJ2-7
CAIRPSSSYNEQFF TGTGCCATCAGGCCTTCGAGCTCCTACAATGAGCAGTTCTTC TRBV10-3 many NA TRBJ2-1
CASSPRGTSGTSDTQYF TGTGCCAGCTCACCACGAGGGACTAGCGGTACCTCAGATACGCAGTATTTT TRBV18 NA TRBD2 TRBJ2-3
CASSLTPGMFGYTF TGTGCCAGCAGCTTAACCCCTGGTATGTTTGGCTACACCTTC TRBV7-9 NA NA TRBJ1-2
CASSLSGRHYGYTF TGCGCCAGCAGCTTATCCGGGAGGCACTATGGCTACACCTTC TRBV5-1 NA NA TRBJ1-2
CASSQNRPSDTQYF TGTGCCAGCAGCCAAAACAGACCCTCAGATACGCAGTATTTT TRBV11-2 many NA TRBJ2-3
CAWSTGGTVSGRNIQYF TGTGCCTGGAGTACGGGGGGCACTGTAAGCGGAAGGAACATTCAGTACTTC TRBV30 NA NA TRBJ2-4
CASSLGDKDQETQYF TGTGCCAGCAGCCTGGGCGACAAGGACCAAGAGACCCAGTACTTC TRBV28 NA NA TRBJ2-5
CASSQETRGDGGRQFF TGCGCCAGCAGCCAAGAGACTAGGGGAGACGGTGGGCGGCAGTTCTTC TRBV4-1 once NA TRBJ2-1
CASSLPGQGATGYTF TGCGCCAGCAGCTTACCGGGACAGGGGGCGACGGGCTACACCTTC TRBV5-1 many TRBD1 TRBJ1-2
CASSYSLSGQDSPPHF TGTGCCAGCAGTTACTCGCTTTCGGGACAAGATTCACCCCCCCACTTT TRBV6-5 NA NA TRBJ1-6
CASSSNRGRSEAFF TGCGCCAGCAGCTCGAACAGGGGAAGGAGTGAAGCTTTCTTT TRBV5-1 few TRBD1 TRBJ1-1
CATSRYPGQNQPQHF TGTGCCACCAGCAGATATCCGGGACAAAATCAGCCCCAGCATTTT TRBV15 few NA TRBJ1-5
CASSIRGGFYGYTF TGTGCCAGCAGTATCAGGGGAGGATTTTATGGCTACACCTTC TRBV6-5 many NA TRBJ1-2
CSVEAQSNYGYTF TGCAGCGTTGAAGCCCAATCCAACTATGGCTACACCTTC TRBV29-1 many NA TRBJ1-2
CASSQERSSGANVLTF TGTGCCAGCAGCCAAGAACGAAGCTCTGGGGCCAACGTCCTGACTTTC TRBV3-1 NA NA TRBJ2-6
CASSSPPGSSYEQYF TGTGCCAGCAGCTCCCCCCCGGGCAGCTCCTACGAGCAGTACTTC TRBV7-2 many NA TRBJ2-7
CSASLLSVSTDTQYF TGCAGTGCTAGTCTCCTATCTGTGAGCACAGATACGCAGTATTTT TRBV20-1 many NA TRBJ2-3
CASRGWDFVRGDIQYF TGTGCCAGCAGGGGATGGGACTTCGTTCGAGGTGACATTCAGTACTTC TRBV3-1 NA NA TRBJ2-4
CASSHSLEVAEHNEQFF TGTGCCAGCAGTCACTCGTTAGAGGTCGCGGAGCACAATGAGCAGTTCTTC TRBV6-5 NA NA TRBJ2-1
CASSLRTQKWDEQFF TGCGCCAGCAGCTTAAGGACACAAAAATGGGATGAGCAGTTCTTC TRBV5-1 many NA TRBJ2-1
CAGSPGNLNTEAFF TGTGCCGGCAGCCCAGGAAACCTGAACACTGAAGCTTTCTTT TRBV9 few NA TRBJ1-1
CASSHTIRGGSYNEQFF TGTGCCAGCAGCCACACCATACGGGGGGGCTCCTACAATGAGCAGTTCTTC TRBV3-1 many TRBD2 TRBJ2-1
CSVAPGNNSPLHF TGCAGCGTTGCTCCAGGGAATAATTCACCCCTCCACTTT TRBV29-1 many NA TRBJ1-6
CASSSGTGTNTGELFF TGTGCCAGCAGCTCCGGGACAGGGACTAACACCGGGGAGCTGTTTTTT TRBV28 NA TRBD1 TRBJ2-2
CASSRNGETLYNEQYF TGCGCCAGCAGCCGAAACGGGGAGACCCTCTACAATGAGCAGTACTTC TRBV5-1 NA NA TRBJ2-7
CASSLGNTANNEQFF TGCGCCAGCAGCTTGGGTAATACGGCAAACAATGAGCAGTTCTTC TRBV5-1 NA NA TRBJ2-1
CSAIVGGPYNEQFF TGCAGTGCGATCGTGGGGGGGCCGTACAATGAGCAGTTCTTC TRBV20-1 many NA TRBJ2-1
CASSREGVAKNIQYF TGTGCCAGCAGTCGCGAAGGGGTAGCCAAAAACATTCAGTACTTC TRBV27 NA NA TRBJ2-4
CASILSGGTDTQYF TGTGCCAGCATCCTTAGCGGGGGGACAGATACGCAGTATTTT TRBV12-3/TRBV12-4 many TRBD2 TRBJ2-3
CAISVGASDTQYF TGTGCCATCAGTGTCGGGGCATCAGATACGCAGTATTTT TRBV10-3 many NA TRBJ2-3
CASRAGGGNHYGYTF TGTGCCAGCAGGGCCGGGGGCGGCAATCACTATGGCTACACCTTC TRBV5-6 many NA TRBJ1-2
CASSSMTGAAYGYTF TGTGCCAGCAGCTCGATGACAGGAGCCGCCTATGGCTACACCTTC TRBV12-3/TRBV12-4 many NA TRBJ1-2
CSVRGTGGGEWREQYF TGCAGTGTTAGAGGGACTGGCGGGGGGGAATGGAGGGAGCAGTACTTC TRBV20-1 NA TRBD2 TRBJ2-7
CASRLVAAYEQYF TGTGCCAGCAGGTTGGTAGCGGCCTACGAGCAGTACTTC TRBV7-2 few NA TRBJ2-7
CASSYRLRGETQYF TGTGCCAGCAGTTACAGGTTGCGGGGGGAGACCCAGTACTTC TRBV6-5 many TRBD2 TRBJ2-5